The 27 T cell receptor beta chains below come from one sample, sequenced in a study of cytomegalovirus exposure and HLA in healthy donors. Amplification used 60 Vbeta primers and 13 Jbeta primers. Produced via immunoSEQ multiplex PCR; TCRdb's table is partial and in-frame only. The sample carries some 130,000 clones, roughly 85% recorded once. Sample: PBMCs. The receptors come from a man aged 35 to 55 in good health and CMV-seropositive.

The chain employs TRBV6-1 and TRBJ1-2; D remains ambiguous. Trimming cost V 7 bases and J 5 bases, with 17 bases left between them. The CDR3 extends over 14 amino acids. The germline CDR1 and CDR2 sequences are MNHNS and SASEGT. DNA of the CDR3: TGTGCCAGCATCCCACCCGGACTGTATTATGGCTACACCTTC. This sequence encodes CASIPPGLYYGYTF.

The chain couples TRBV11-2 to TRBJ2-7; possible D gene TRBD2, 6 bases. V shed 5 bases and J shed 0 bases, with 17 bases lying between them. This CDR3 comprises 16 residues. From germline, CDR1 is SGHAT and CDR2 FQNNGV. The CDR3 DNA is TGTGCCAGCAGCCCCCGAAGGGGAGGCATCTCCTACGAGCAGTACTTC. This sequence encodes CASSPRRGGISYEQYF. Drawing the rest from reference TRBV11-2 and TRBJ2-7, the complete variable domain is EAGVAQSPRYKIIEKRQSVAFWCNPISGHATLYWYQQILGQGPKLLIQFQNNGVVDDSQLPKDRFSAERLKGVDSTLKIQPAKLEDSAVYLCASSPRRGGISYEQYFGPGTRLTVT.

This clone was seen a few times. This chain joins TRBV5-6 and TRBJ2-2; D remains unclear. V was shortened by 7 bases and J by 4 bases, with 14 bases between the two germline ends. CDR3 length: 14 amino acids. Germline CDR1 and CDR2: SGHDT and YYEEEE. As DNA, the CDR3 is TGTGCCAGCCTGCTTCTCTCCGGCACCGGGGAGCTGTTTTTT. It is translated as CASLLLSGTGELFF.

The V and J genes are TRBV9 and TRBJ2-2, with a possible D match to TRBD1 (6 bases). The CDR3 is 16 residues long. Germline CDR1 is SGDLS and CDR2 is YYNGEE. Between the trimmed V and J ends, which lost 4 bases and 5 bases, there was a span of 18 bases. CDR3 bases: TGTGCCAGCAGCCCACAGGGTCACCAAACGACCGGGGAGCTGTTTTTT. Residues: CASSPQGHQTTGELFF.

The chain combines TRBV11-2 with TRBJ2-7, with TRBD2 matching over 7 bases. The CDR3 is made up of 14 amino acids. Germline V gene data show CDR1 as SGHAT and CDR2 as FQNNGV. V shed 6 bases and J 1 base; nucleotides not matched to a gene: 6. This CDR3 is CASRSSGRSYEQYF. The DNA for the CDR3 is TGTGCCAGCAGATCTAGCGGAAGATCCTACGAGCAGTACTTC.

Worth noting for this clone: Since no conserved phenylalanine or tryptophan closes the CDR3, a read error is the likely cause. The limits of the CDR3 on the DNA are not certain, so only TCRdb's listed CDR3 is given. This chain links TRBV6-6 with TRBJ2-3; the tabulated D call, TRBD2, remains unverified against the DNA. The CDR3 is 9 amino acids long, termini counted. In germline, CDR1 is MNHNY, CDR2 SVGAGI (reference sequence). The CDR3 region is CASSIGLAG.

The chain joins TRBV28 to TRBJ2-1, with D unresolved. The V and J ends lost 5 bases and 4 bases respectively, with 6 bases between them. The CDR3 is made up of 12 amino acids. Germline V gene lookup returns CDR1 MDHEN and CDR2 SYDVKM. The CDR3 nucleotides read TGTGCCAGCAGTCCACTTTACAATGAGCAGTTCTTC. Amino acid sequence: CASSPLYNEQFF.

V gene TRBV6-1 combines with J gene TRBJ1-5; a possible D gene is TRBD1 (5 bases). V shed 4 bases and J shed 0 bases, with 13 bases lying between them. The CDR3 totals 16 residues. CDR1 and CDR2 (germline): MNHNS, SASEGT. CDR3 sequence reads: CASSGGRLYSNQPQHF. The CDR3 DNA reads as TGTGCCAGCAGTGGGGGCCGGTTGTATAGCAATCAGCCCCAGCATTTT.

This chain joins TRBV19 and TRBJ2-5; tentatively, D is TRBD1 (5 bases). The germline gives CDR1 LNHDA, CDR2 SQIVND (reference sequence). Trimming cost V 3 bases and J 1 base, with 6 bases left between them. This CDR3 has 13 residues. Here the CDR3 reads CASSMGPQETQYF. The CDR3 DNA sequence: TGTGCCAGTAGTATGGGGCCCCAAGAGACCCAGTACTTC.

The J gene is TRBJ1-1, the V gene TRBV28; possible D gene TRBD1, 5 bases. Trimming cost V 5 bases and J 8 bases, with 15 bases left between them. CDR3 length equals 13 residues. Germline lookup yields CDR1 MDHEN and CDR2 SYDVKM. The CDR3 bases are TGTGCCAGCAGTCACCCGGGGGAGTCAGAAGCTTTCTTT. It codes for CASSHPGESEAFF.

In DNA form, the CDR3 reads TGTGCCAGCAGCTTAGAACAGGTTTCGTATAATTCACCCCTCCACTTT. Its translation: CASSLEQVSYNSPLHF. The V and J genes are TRBV7-8 and TRBJ1-6; possible D gene TRBD1, 5 bases. In germline, CDR1 is SGHVS, CDR2 FQNEAQ. The CDR3 loop spans 16 amino acids. V lost 1 base and J 4 bases, leaving 11 bases between the germline ends.

The chain is built from TRBV27 and TRBJ2-3, with D possibly being TRBD2 (6 bases). Germline V lookup: CDR1 MNHEY, CDR2 SMNVEV (reference sequence). The CDR3 loop spans 16 amino acids. V was pared by 2 bases and J by 2 bases, with 14 bases between. This chain's CDR3 is CASSLLQRVATDTQYF. The CDR3 DNA follows: TGTGCCAGCAGTTTACTCCAGCGGGTGGCCACAGATACGCAGTATTTT.

This chain links TRBV9 with TRBJ2-1, with 15 bases aligning to TRBD2. The V segment lost 3 bases and the J segment 10 bases; nucleotides outside the gene matches: 2. Germline V gene lookup returns CDR1 SGDLS and CDR2 YYNGEE. The CDR3 runs 14 residues. DNA for the CDR3: TGTGCCAGCAGCGGAGGGACTAGCGGGGGGGAGCAGTTCTTC. It encodes CASSGGTSGGEQFF.

The chain combines TRBV2 with TRBJ2-2, with D perhaps TRBD2 (6 bases). The length of the CDR3 is 15 residues. V dropped 5 bases and J dropped 1 base, with 11 bases sitting between them. Germline V gives CDR1 SNHLY, CDR2 FYNNEI. DNA of the CDR3: TGTGCCAGCAGTAAGACTAGACAGAACACCGGGGAGCTGTTTTTT. Protein: CASSKTRQNTGELFF.

This chain links TRBV5-5 with TRBJ1-1; 8 bases fit TRBD1. This CDR3 has 15 residues. The germline V gene encodes CDR1 SGHKS and CDR2 YYEKEE (reference sequence). J lost 3 bases, V lost 4 bases, and 8 bases had no gene match. The CDR3 spells CASSIGQGLYTEAFF. The DNA of the CDR3 is TGTGCCAGCAGCATAGGACAGGGACTTTACACTGAAGCTTTCTTT.

The V and J genes are TRBV2 and TRBJ2-1; 11 positions agree with TRBD2. Germline V gives CDR1 SNHLY, CDR2 FYNNEI. The ends lost 4 bases at V and 5 bases at J; junction bases unmatched: 4. CDR3 size: 15 residues. CDR3 protein: CASSGDSGGDNEQFF. The CDR3 DNA follows: TGTGCCAGCAGTGGCGATAGCGGGGGGGACAATGAGCAGTTCTTC.

In nucleotides, the CDR3 is TGTGCCAGCAGTGAAATGAGGGGGCGACAGCCCCAGCATTTT. Its translation: CASSEMRGRQPQHF. This chain connects TRBV2 to TRBJ1-5; 7 bases map to TRBD1. The CDR3 is 14 residues long. V lost 2 bases to trimming and J lost 7 bases; unmatched junction nucleotides: 5. The V gene's germline CDR1 is SNHLY and CDR2 FYNNEI.

The chain combines TRBV2 with TRBJ2-7, with a tentative D call TRBD2 (6 bases). V lost 1 base to trimming and J lost 3 bases, with 13 bases between them. The CDR3 runs to 15 residues. Germline V gene data show CDR1 as SNHLY and CDR2 as FYNNEI. The CDR3 DNA sequence: TGTGCCAGCAGTGAAGGGGCTAGCGTTAGCTACGAGCAGTACTTC. Encoded protein: CASSEGASVSYEQYF.

V and J are TRBV19 and TRBJ1-5; TRBD1 might be the D (5 bases). The CDR3 runs 16 residues. The germline V and J ends were trimmed by 7 bases and 3 bases, with 19 bases remaining between them. Germline V gives CDR1 LNHDA, CDR2 SQIVND (reference sequence). The CDR3 sequence: CASTVGPRRINQPQHF. CDR3 in DNA: TGTGCCAGTACCGTGGGGCCCAGACGGATCAATCAGCCCCAGCATTTT. Full variable domain (outside the CDR3, taken from reference TRBV19 and TRBJ1-5): DGGITQSPKYLFRKEGQNVTLSCEQNLNHDAMYWYRQDPGQGLRLIYYSQIVNDFQKGDIAEGYSVSREKKESFPLTVTSAQKNPTAFYLCASTVGPRRINQPQHFGDGTRLSIL.

The rearrangement links TRBV27 to TRBJ1-1, with D hard to call. CDR3 length: 15 residues. CDR1 MNHEY and CDR2 SMNVEV come from the germline V gene (reference sequence). Trimming left V 1 base short and J 1 base short, with 10 bases between. The CDR3: CASSLLQTPNTEAFF. CDR3 sequence (DNA): TGTGCCAGCAGTTTATTACAGACGCCGAACACTGAAGCTTTCTTT.

This chain links TRBV5-5 with TRBJ1-3, with a tentative D call TRBD1 (6 bases). The V and J ends lost 0 bases and 0 bases respectively, with 19 bases between them. The germline gives CDR1 SGHKS, CDR2 YYEKEE (reference sequence). CDR3 length: 19 amino acids. The CDR3 region is CASSLVLVGGQSSGNTIYF. The CDR3 nucleotides are TGTGCCAGCAGCTTGGTTTTGGTAGGAGGACAGAGCTCTGGAAACACCATATATTTT.

The chain links TRBV5-1 to TRBJ2-1; D gene ambiguous. Trimming took off 2 bases at V and 7 bases at J, with 13 bases between the two ends. The V gene's germline CDR1 is SGHRS and CDR2 YFSETQ. This CDR3 contains 14 residues. The DNA of the CDR3 is TGCGCCAGCAGCTTTTCGGAGATCGGAAATGAGCAGTTCTTC. Its translation: CASSFSEIGNEQFF.

The rearrangement joins TRBV9 to TRBJ1-5; a weak D match, TRBD1 (5 bases). With 0 bases removed from V and 4 bases from J, the gap between germline ends came to 11 bases. There are 15 residues in the CDR3. Germline CDR1 reads SGDLS; CDR2 reads YYNGEE. The CDR3 spells CASSVGGAGNQPQHF. CDR3 nucleotide sequence: TGTGCCAGCAGCGTAGGCGGGGCGGGTAATCAGCCCCAGCATTTT.

The chain recombines TRBV27 with TRBJ1-5; 7 bases line up with TRBD1. The V segment lost 4 bases and the J segment 4 bases; nucleotides outside the gene matches: 7. The germline V gene has CDR1 MNHEY and CDR2 SMNVEV (reference sequence). This CDR3 has 15 residues. The CDR3 coding sequence is TGTGCCAGCAGTTCCCGGGACAGCGTTAATCAGCCCCAGCATTTT. It codes for CASSSRDSVNQPQHF.

The chain carries TRBV2 and TRBJ1-2; perhaps TRBD1 as D (6 bases). Germline CDR1 is SNHLY and CDR2 is FYNNEI. V lost 3 bases, J lost 4 bases, and 9 bases lay in between. CDR3 length: 13 residues. The CDR3 loop reads CASSEPGVYGYTF. CDR3 nucleotides: TGTGCCAGCAGTGAGCCAGGGGTCTATGGCTACACCTTC.

The chain employs TRBV5-6 and TRBJ1-3, with D perhaps TRBD1 (6 bases). CDR1 and CDR2 from the germline V gene are SGHDT and YYEEEE. V dropped 3 bases and J dropped 7 bases, with 11 bases sitting between them. The CDR3 covers 13 residues. The CDR3 protein is CASSWDIQNTIYF. The CDR3 DNA reads TGTGCCAGCAGCTGGGACATACAGAACACCATATATTTT. The entire variable domain, with the rest obtained from reference TRBV5-6 and TRBJ1-3, is as follows: DAGVTQSPTHLIKTRGQQVTLRCSPKSGHDTVSWYQQALGQGPQFIFQYYEEEERQRGNFPDRFSGHQFPNYSSELNVNALLLGDSALYLCASSWDIQNTIYFGEGSWLTVV.

Note on this clone: Additional DNA sequences in this sample encode the identical CDR3. The J gene is TRBJ2-2, the V gene TRBV7-9; 10 nucleotides align to TRBD2. Germline assignment: CDR1 SEHNR and CDR2 FQNEAQ (reference sequence). Losses at the gene ends were 4 bases for V and 5 bases for J; bases not matched to a gene: 7. The CDR3 spans 16 residues. Written as DNA, the CDR3 is TGTGCCAGCAGCTATCTAGCGGGAGTAAGGACCGGGGAGCTGTTTTTT. Translation gives CASSYLAGVRTGELFF.